This section outlines one T cell receptor (beta chain) sequence together with its context. The sample comes from a study of blood T cell repertoires in COVID-19. At the level of the study: Italy, Spain and the United States were the sources of the convalescent and acute COVID-19 samples. Sample material is recorded as cDNA or gDNA derived from T cells, B-cell-depleted T cells, or PBMCs.

Germline V gene data show CDR1 as SNHLY and CDR2 as FYNNEI. The CDR3 sequence is 14 residues long. Trimming took 5 bases from V and 1 from J; bases not matched to a gene: 3. In the study's own analysis: How many nucleated cells were present was estimated from reference gene primer amplification. Assay: immunoSEQ multiplex PCR; the TCRdb copy retains only in-frame clones and omits some. That table furnishes V, J and clone size, whereas the DNA furnished D and trimming. The sample has some 100,000 clones, just over 85% seen once. Sequenced material: peripheral blood. V gene TRBV2 combines with J gene TRBJ2-7; 9 bases line up with TRBD1. The receptor's source is a woman in her seventies with acute or convalescent COVID-19. CDR3: CASSQQGASYEQYF. The CDR3 DNA reads as TGTGCCAGCAGTCAACAGGGGGCTTCCTACGAGCAGTACTTC.